The source of this TCR beta chain is a study of control samples from healthy donors and cancer patients (dated by TCRdb to the early 2020s). Libraries came from the immunoSEQ multiplex PCR assay. TCRdb took this table from immuneACCESS and kept in-frame rearrangements with V and J called. Such tables lack part of the clones; where checked against another copy, unresolved V genes explain under half of the gap, and the rest is unexplained. This sample lists roughly 86,000 clones; roughly 93% were detected once. The ten largest make up approximately 1.5% of the sample. CDR1 and CDR2 (MNHNY, SVGAGI) derive from the germline V gene (reference sequence). V is shortened by 2 bases, J by 2 bases, and the region joining them spans 8 bases. The CDR3 holds 14 amino acids from the cysteine to the phenylalanine. CDR3 DNA only is kept here, 42 bases in frame from base 1. Notes on this clone: Its antigen is not yet known. No qualities accompany the bases; no much larger clone lies one base away.

The receptor was derived from a woman aged 25-40 years in good health. The rearranged segments are TRBV6-6 and TRBJ2-3, with an unclear D gene assignment. Sequencing used blood. DNA sequence: TGTGCCAGCAGTTACGGGCCATACACAGATACGCAGTATTTT. It translates to CASSYGPYTDTQYF.